This paragraph covers one TCR beta chain sequence. Its antigen is unknown. This sample is drawn from a study of regulatory T cells in long-lasting Graves disease. Assembly of TCR beta libraries relied on iRepertoire HTBI primers together with Arm-PCR of CDR3 regions. Each CDR3 protein gets one entry after TCRdb re-called the multiplex PCR reads with MiXCR. The sample yields 450,000 or so distinct CDR3 sequences, less than 25% seen once. Study outcomes and limitations: What was studied was peripheral blood only, and not thyroid tissue. Clonotypes that were public and shared totalled a few thousand in persistent patients versus 800 to 1,000 in new patients.

Time point indicated: persistent/refractory GD, antithyroid drugs over 5 years with positive TRAb. Extracted RNA from PBMCs served as the source of the TCR library. Peripheral blood, roughly 9.2 milliliters per patient, was collected in EDTA tubes. This CDR3 is built from 16 residues. V shed 0 bases, J shed 6 bases, and the junction held 7 bases outside the gene matches. Germline V gives CDR1 LGHNT, CDR2 FRNRAP. This receptor was taken from a female donor with Graves disease. The material sequenced was peripheral blood mononuclear cells (PBMCs), taken when the disease was refractory, from a patient treated with antithyroid drugs. The chain is built from TRBV12-5 and TRBJ2-1, with 8 nucleotides matching TRBD2. CDR3 amino acids: CASGLVGGLGGNEQFF. The CDR3 DNA is TGTGCTAGTGGTTTGGTAGGGGGACTAGGCGGCAATGAGCAGTTCTTC.